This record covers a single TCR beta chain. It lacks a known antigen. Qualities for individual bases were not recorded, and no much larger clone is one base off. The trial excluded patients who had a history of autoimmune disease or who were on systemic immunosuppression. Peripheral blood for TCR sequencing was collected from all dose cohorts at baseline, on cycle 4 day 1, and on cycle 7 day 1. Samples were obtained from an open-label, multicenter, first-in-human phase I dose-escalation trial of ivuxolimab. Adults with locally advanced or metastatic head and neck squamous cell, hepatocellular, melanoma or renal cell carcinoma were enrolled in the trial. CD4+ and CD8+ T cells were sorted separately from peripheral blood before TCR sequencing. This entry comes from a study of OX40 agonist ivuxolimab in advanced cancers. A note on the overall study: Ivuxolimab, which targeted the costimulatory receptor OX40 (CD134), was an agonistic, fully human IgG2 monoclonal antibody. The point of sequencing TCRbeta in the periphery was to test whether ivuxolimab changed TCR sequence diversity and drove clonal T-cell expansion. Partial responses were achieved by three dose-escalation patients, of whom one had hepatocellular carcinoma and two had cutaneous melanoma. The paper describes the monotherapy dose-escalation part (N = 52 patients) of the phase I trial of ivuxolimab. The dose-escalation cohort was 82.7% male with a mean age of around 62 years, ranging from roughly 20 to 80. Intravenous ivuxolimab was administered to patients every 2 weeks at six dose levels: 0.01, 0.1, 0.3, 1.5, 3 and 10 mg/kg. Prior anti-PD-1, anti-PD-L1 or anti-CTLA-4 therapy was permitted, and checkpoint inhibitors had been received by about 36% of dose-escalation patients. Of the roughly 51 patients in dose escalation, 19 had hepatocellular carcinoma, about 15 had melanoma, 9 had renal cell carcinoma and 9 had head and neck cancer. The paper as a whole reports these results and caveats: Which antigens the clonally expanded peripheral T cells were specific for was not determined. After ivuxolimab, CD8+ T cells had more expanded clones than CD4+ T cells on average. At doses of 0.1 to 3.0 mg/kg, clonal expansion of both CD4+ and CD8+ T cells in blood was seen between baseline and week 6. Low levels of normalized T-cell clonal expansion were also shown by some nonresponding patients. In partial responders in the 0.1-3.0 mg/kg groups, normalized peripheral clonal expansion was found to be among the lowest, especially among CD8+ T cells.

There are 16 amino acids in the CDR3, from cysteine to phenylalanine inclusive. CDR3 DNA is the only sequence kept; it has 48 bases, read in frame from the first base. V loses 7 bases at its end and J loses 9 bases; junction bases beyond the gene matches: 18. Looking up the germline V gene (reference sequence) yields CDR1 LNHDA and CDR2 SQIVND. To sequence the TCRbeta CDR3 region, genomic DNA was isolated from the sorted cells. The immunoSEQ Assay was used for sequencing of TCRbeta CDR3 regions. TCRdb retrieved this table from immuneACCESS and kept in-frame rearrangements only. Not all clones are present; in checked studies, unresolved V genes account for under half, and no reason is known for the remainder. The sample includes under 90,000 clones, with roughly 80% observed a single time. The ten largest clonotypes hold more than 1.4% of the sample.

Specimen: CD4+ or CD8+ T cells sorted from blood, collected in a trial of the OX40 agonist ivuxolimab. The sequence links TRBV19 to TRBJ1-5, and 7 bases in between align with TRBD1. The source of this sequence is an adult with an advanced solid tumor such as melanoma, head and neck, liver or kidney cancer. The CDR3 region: CASTLSHQDRVLPQHF. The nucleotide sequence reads TGTGCCAGTACTCTTTCCCACCAAGACAGGGTCTTGCCCCAGCATTTT.